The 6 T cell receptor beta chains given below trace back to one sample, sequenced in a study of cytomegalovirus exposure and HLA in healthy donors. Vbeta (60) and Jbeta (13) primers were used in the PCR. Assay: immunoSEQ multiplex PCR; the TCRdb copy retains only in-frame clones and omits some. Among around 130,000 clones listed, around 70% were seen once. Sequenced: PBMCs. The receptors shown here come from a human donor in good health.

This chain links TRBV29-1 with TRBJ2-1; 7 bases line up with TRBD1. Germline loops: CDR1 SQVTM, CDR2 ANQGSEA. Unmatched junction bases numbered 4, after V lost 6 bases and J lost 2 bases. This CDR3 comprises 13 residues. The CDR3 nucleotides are TGCAGCGTAGGGGACAGCCCCTACAATGAGCAGTTCTTC. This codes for CSVGDSPYNEQFF.

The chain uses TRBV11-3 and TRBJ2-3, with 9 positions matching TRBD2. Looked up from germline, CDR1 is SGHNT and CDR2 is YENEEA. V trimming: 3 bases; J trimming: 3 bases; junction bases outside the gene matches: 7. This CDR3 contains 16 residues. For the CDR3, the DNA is TGTGCCAGCAGCTTCGGGCGACTAGCGGAAACAGATACGCAGTATTTT. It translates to CASSFGRLAETDTQYF. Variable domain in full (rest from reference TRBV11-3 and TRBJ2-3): EAGVVQSPRYKIIEKKQPVAFWCNPISGHNTLYWYLQNLGQGPELLIRYENEEAVDDSQLPKDRFSAERLKGVDSTLKIQPAELGDSAVYLCASSFGRLAETDTQYFGPGTRLTVL.

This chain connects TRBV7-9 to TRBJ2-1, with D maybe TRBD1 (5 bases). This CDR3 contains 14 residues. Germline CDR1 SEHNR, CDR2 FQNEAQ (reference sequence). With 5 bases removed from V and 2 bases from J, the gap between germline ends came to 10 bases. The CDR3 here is CASSPGSTYNEQFF. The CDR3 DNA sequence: TGTGCCAGCAGCCCAGGGTCCACCTACAATGAGCAGTTCTTC.

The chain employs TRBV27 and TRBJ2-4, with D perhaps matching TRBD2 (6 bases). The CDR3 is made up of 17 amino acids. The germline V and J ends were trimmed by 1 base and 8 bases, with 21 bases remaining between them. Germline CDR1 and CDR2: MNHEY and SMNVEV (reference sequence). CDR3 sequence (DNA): TGTGCCAGCAGTTTATTTGGGGTGTCGTCCGGAGGGTACATTCAGTACTTC. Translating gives CASSLFGVSSGGYIQYF.

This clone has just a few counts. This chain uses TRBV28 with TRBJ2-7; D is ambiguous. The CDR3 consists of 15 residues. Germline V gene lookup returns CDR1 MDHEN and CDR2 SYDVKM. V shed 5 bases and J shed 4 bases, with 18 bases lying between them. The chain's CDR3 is CASSPLVAHRYEQYF. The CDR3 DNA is TGTGCCAGCAGTCCGCTTGTTGCCCACAGATACGAGCAGTACTTC.

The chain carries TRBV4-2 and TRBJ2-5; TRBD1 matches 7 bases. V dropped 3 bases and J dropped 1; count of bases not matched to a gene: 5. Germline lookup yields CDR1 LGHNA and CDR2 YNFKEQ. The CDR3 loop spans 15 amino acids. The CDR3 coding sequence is TGTGCCAGCAGCCAGGACAGGTCCAGCCAAGAGACCCAGTACTTC. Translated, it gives CASSQDRSSQETQYF.